What follows are 26 T cell receptor beta chains derived from one specimen sequenced in a study of blood T cells in healthy people across ages. For the second PCR, which ran for about 7 to 11 cycles, a sample-barcoded 5' primer and a J-beta primer mix were used. One entry per CDR3 protein, called by TCRdb with MiXCR from the 5' RACE reads. Here the sample spans roughly 1,000,000 distinct CDR3 sequences, roughly 24% being singletons. The sample was also reused in another study, on T cells of mothers and their children.

The sequenced sample was blood. The receptors come from a girl under 10 years old in good health.

There are a few counts of this clonotype. V and J are TRBV14 and TRBJ2-7; no firm D call. Trimming left V 3 bases short and J 5 bases short, with 8 bases between. Germline CDR1 is SGHDN and CDR2 is FVKESK. This CDR3 contains 12 residues. The CDR3, as DNA: TGTGCCAGCAGCCACTCAGGTAACGAGCAGTACTTC. Amino acids: CASSHSGNEQYF.

The rearrangement uses TRBV2 and TRBJ2-5, with D perhaps matching TRBD2 (6 bases). The V gene lost 6 bases and the J gene lost 5 bases, with 16 bases spanning the gap. The CDR3 sequence is 14 residues long. CDR1 SNHLY and CDR2 FYNNEI come from the germline V gene. The CDR3 DNA is TGTGCCAGCAGCGCCCCGAGGGCGGGGGAGACCCAGTACTTC. Translated: CASSAPRAGETQYF.

The CDR3 region has the DNA TGTGCCAGCAGGAACTTCCGGGACGGCTCCTACGAGCAGTACTTC. Translating it yields CASRNFRDGSYEQYF. This chain connects TRBV12-3 or TRBV12-4 to TRBJ2-7, with D possibly called TRBD1 or TRBD2 (5 bases each). V lost 6 bases, J lost 0 bases, and 15 bases lay in between. CDR3 length: 15 amino acids.

V usage is TRBV6-1 and J usage is TRBJ2-2; 14 bases align to TRBD2. V lost 6 bases and J lost 0; bases outside the gene matches: 3. The germline CDR1 and CDR2 sequences are MNHNS and SASEGT. CDR3 length: 17 amino acids. CDR3 bases: TGTGCCAGCAGACCGACTAGCGGGAGGGCGAACACCGGGGAGCTGTTTTTT. This codes for CASRPTSGRANTGELFF.

This chain uses TRBV6-1 with TRBJ2-3; 8 bases fit TRBD1. Germline V gives CDR1 MNHNS, CDR2 SASEGT. This CDR3 has 17 amino acids. J gave up 4 bases and V 5 bases, and 14 bases lay outside the gene matches. CDR3 coding DNA: TGTGCCAGCAGTCCTACAGGGGGGATTTCACGAGCAGATACGCAGTATTTT. Its protein is CASSPTGGISRADTQYF.

V gene TRBV20-1 combines with J gene TRBJ2-7; no firm D call. The V gene's germline CDR1 is DFQATT and CDR2 SNEGSKA (reference sequence). The CDR3 is 13 amino acids. Trimming removed 0 bases from V and 6 bases from J, with 12 bases in between. The CDR3 DNA reads as TGCAGTGCTAGAGATTTGGGATGGGGCGAGCAGTACTTC. This sequence encodes CSARDLGWGEQYF.

The rearrangement links TRBV10-2 to TRBJ2-7, with 10 bases matching TRBD1. With the DNA end fitting TRBJ2-5 better, the J assignment may be wrong. Germline V gene data show CDR1 as WSHSY and CDR2 as SAAADI. The CDR3 totals 15 residues. CDR3 region: CASRIRDRGNETQYF. In nucleotides, the CDR3 is TGCGCCAGCAGGATCCGGGACAGGGGAAACGAGACCCAGTACTTC.

A few counts support this clonotype. The chain carries TRBV12-3 or TRBV12-4 and TRBJ2-1; perhaps TRBD2 as D (5 bases). The J call may be in error: the DNA end matches TRBJ2-7 better. CDR3 length: 15 amino acids. The CDR3 loop is CASSRGLYSTYEQYF. CDR3 coding DNA: TGTGCCAGCAGCCGTGGACTCTACTCGACCTACGAGCAGTACTTC.

The chain carries TRBV7-6 and TRBJ2-1; TRBD1 matches 7 bases. CDR3 length: 14 residues. J was trimmed by 10 bases and V by 5 bases; bases with no gene match: 11. Germline V gene data show CDR1 as SGHVS and CDR2 as FNYEAQ. The CDR3 region is CASSLTPSDREQFF. The CDR3 DNA is TGTGCCAGCAGCCTTACCCCTTCGGACAGGGAGCAGTTCTTC.

The chain carries TRBV6-4 and TRBJ1-2, with D possibly matching TRBD1 (5 bases). The V gene lost 5 bases and the J gene lost 8 bases, with 15 bases spanning the gap. The CDR3 is made up of 13 amino acids. CDR1 is MRHNA and CDR2 is SNTAGT in the germline V gene. The CDR3 sequence: CASSPGADRGYTF. The CDR3 coding sequence is TGTGCCAGCAGTCCCGGGGCCGATCGGGGCTACACCTTC.

This clonotype occurred a few times. The gene calls are TRBV10-1 and TRBJ2-3; D not resolved. This CDR3 is built from 13 residues. Trimming shortened V by 5 bases and J by 6 bases, and 12 bases separated the two germline ends. Germline V gene data show CDR1 as WNHNN and CDR2 as SYGVQD (reference sequence). The CDR3 sequence: CASSTQSSDTQYF. The CDR3 region has the DNA TGCGCCAGCAGTACCCAATCCTCGGATACGCAGTATTTT.

As concerns this clonotype: Compared with germline, one end of the junction differs, possibly owing to a read error. The genes are TRBV3-1 and TRBJ2-3; D is perhaps TRBD2 (6 bases). Germline CDR1 is LGHDT and CDR2 is YNNKEL (reference sequence). The CDR3 contains 18 residues. The CDR3 nucleotides read TGTGCCAGCAGCCAAGATCTACTAAGGGACTCGTACACAGGTACGCAGTATTTT. Its protein is CASSQDLLRDSYTGTQYF.

The V and J genes are TRBV29-1 and TRBJ2-7; 8 bases are shared with TRBD1. Germline CDR1 reads SQVTM; CDR2 reads ANQGSEA. The CDR3 runs to 14 residues. V lost 5 bases to trimming and J lost 2 bases; unmatched junction nucleotides: 8. In nucleotides, the CDR3 is TGCAGCGTTCGGACCCGGGACAGGACCTACGAGCAGTACTTC. It codes for CSVRTRDRTYEQYF.

This clonotype was seen only a few times. The V call is TRBV11-2, the J call TRBJ1-4, with 7 bases identical to TRBD1. V lost 5 bases, J lost 8 bases, and 11 bases stayed unmatched. The CDR3 runs 15 residues. The germline CDR1 and CDR2 sequences are SGHAT and FQNNGV. The CDR3 DNA is TGTGCCAGCAGCGTGGAGGGACAGCTGGGGGAAAAACTGTTTTTT. It yields the protein CASSVEGQLGEKLFF.

The chain has TRBV9 and TRBJ1-1; TRBD1 might be the D (5 bases). CDR1 and CDR2 from the germline V gene are SGDLS and YYNGEE. V dropped 1 base and J dropped 1 base, with 8 bases sitting between them. CDR3 size: 14 residues. The CDR3: CASSVSGQNTEAFF. In nucleotides, the CDR3 is TGTGCCAGCAGCGTATCAGGACAGAACACTGAAGCTTTCTTT. Full variable domain (missing parts from reference TRBV9 and TRBJ1-1): DSGVTQTPKHLITATGQRVTLRCSPRSGDLSVYWYQQSLDQGLQFLIQYYNGEERAKGNILERFSAQQFPDLHSELNLSSLELGDSALYFCASSVSGQNTEAFFGQGTRLTVV.

The rearrangement uses TRBV20-1 and TRBJ2-7; no reliable D call. Germline V gives CDR1 DFQATT, CDR2 SNEGSKA (reference sequence). V dropped 5 bases and J dropped 3 bases, with 14 bases sitting between them. The CDR3 loop spans 13 amino acids. CDR3 amino acids: CSAQPTESYEQYF. The CDR3 region has the DNA TGCAGTGCTCAGCCCACCGAGAGCTACGAGCAGTACTTC.

The gene calls are TRBV28 and TRBJ2-1, with 14 bases fitting TRBD2. Germline-derived CDR1 and CDR2 are MDHEN and SYDVKM. Trimming took 4 bases from V and 0 from J; bases not matched to a gene: 8. The CDR3 is 19 residues long. The CDR3 spells CASSYPGTSGSGSYNEQFF. In nucleotides, the CDR3 is TGTGCCAGCAGTTACCCCGGGACTAGCGGGAGCGGCTCCTACAATGAGCAGTTCTTC.

This clonotype came up a few times. The chain employs TRBV20-1 and TRBJ2-2; TRBD1 or TRBD2 may be the D gene (5 bases each). CDR1 is DFQATT and CDR2 is SNEGSKA in the germline V gene (reference sequence). Trimming pared 0 bases from V and 7 bases from J, leaving 12 bases between. The CDR3 is 14 residues long. CDR3 coding DNA: TGCAGTGCTAGAGATCGAGGGGCGGTCGGGGAGCTGTTTTTT. This sequence encodes CSARDRGAVGELFF.

Only a few counts were recorded for this clonotype. The junction shows a germline mismatch at one end, possibly a read error. J is TRBJ2-7 and V is TRBV11-2, with D uncertain. The CDR3 spans 11 residues. Germline CDR1 reads SGHAT; CDR2 reads FQNNGV. This chain's CDR3 is CATSSFNEQYF. The CDR3 DNA reads TGTGCCACCAGCAGTTTCAACGAGCAGTACTTC.

In its sample, this clonotype was seen a few times. V usage is TRBV5-5 and J usage is TRBJ2-7; D possibly corresponds to TRBD2 (5 bases). Germline-derived CDR1 and CDR2 are SGHKS and YYEKEE (reference sequence). The CDR3 totals 12 residues. With 1 base removed from V and 10 bases from J, the gap between germline ends came to 12 bases. The chain's CDR3 is CASSLWAGRQYF. The CDR3, as DNA: TGTGCCAGCAGCTTGTGGGCGGGTCGTCAGTACTTC.

This clonotype was seen a handful of times. The chain carries TRBV7-2 and TRBJ2-5; D gene ambiguous. Trimming removed 1 base from V and 5 bases from J, with 11 bases in between. This CDR3 is 14 amino acids long. The germline CDR1 and CDR2 sequences are SGHTA and FQGNSA. The CDR3 region is CASSLEGSSETQYF. The CDR3 coding sequence is TGTGCCAGCAGCTTAGAGGGCAGCTCGGAGACCCAGTACTTC. The variable domain in full, with the rest retrieved from reference TRBV7-2 and TRBJ2-5, is GAGVSQSPSNKVTEKGKDVELRCDPISGHTALYWYRQSLGQGLEFLIYFQGNSAPDKSGLPSDRFSAERTGGSVSTLTIQRTQQEDSAVYLCASSLEGSSETQYFGPGTRLLVL.

The chain is built from TRBV7-2 and TRBJ1-1; no clear D gene. V was pared by 1 base and J by 5 bases, with 14 bases between. The germline V gene has CDR1 SGHTA and CDR2 FQGNSA. CDR3 length: 15 amino acids. This CDR3 is CASSLDVGIWTEAFF. DNA of the CDR3: TGTGCCAGCAGCTTAGACGTGGGGATCTGGACTGAAGCTTTCTTT. Combining the CDR3 with reference TRBV7-2 and TRBJ1-1 gives the whole variable domain GAGVSQSPSNKVTEKGKDVELRCDPISGHTALYWYRQSLGQGLEFLIYFQGNSAPDKSGLPSDRFSAERTGGSVSTLTIQRTQQEDSAVYLCASSLDVGIWTEAFFGQGTRLTVV.

The chain is built from TRBV12-3 or TRBV12-4 and TRBJ2-1; D is unresolved. The V end was cut by 5 bases, the J end by 3 bases, with 5 bases between. The CDR3 has 12 amino acids. CDR3 coding DNA: TGTGCCAGCAGTGAGGACTACAATGAGCAGTTCTTC. Residues: CASSEDYNEQFF.

This clonotype was observed at least ten times. CDR3 sequence: CASSLGSGQETQYF. The CDR3 nucleotides are TGCGCCAGCAGCTTGGGTTCAGGACAAGAGACCCAGTACTTC. The chain recombines TRBV5-1 with TRBJ2-5; no clear D gene. The CDR3 loop spans 14 amino acids. CDR1 is SGHRS and CDR2 is YFSETQ in the germline V gene. With 0 bases removed from V and 2 bases from J, the gap between germline ends came to 8 bases.

CDR3 region: CSARDIRQGGQYEQYF. DNA of the CDR3: TGCAGTGCTAGAGATATACGACAGGGGGGCCAATACGAGCAGTACTTC. This sequence joins TRBV20-1 and TRBJ2-7; 9 bases match TRBD1. V trimming: 0 bases; J trimming: 4 bases; junction bases outside the gene matches: 10. Germline V lookup: CDR1 DFQATT, CDR2 SNEGSKA (reference sequence). The CDR3 runs 16 residues.

The chain employs TRBV5-1 and TRBJ2-7, with 11 bases aligning to TRBD1. Trimming took 7 bases from V and 7 from J; bases not matched to a gene: 16. The germline CDR1 and CDR2 sequences are SGHRS and YFSETQ. CDR3 length equals 16 residues. The CDR3 nucleotides read TGCGCCAGCGGCCTTCCTTCCGGGACAGGGGGAGGTGAGCAGTACTTC. Its protein product is CASGLPSGTGGGEQYF.